The 13 T cell receptor beta chains given below trace back to one sample, sequenced in a study of T cell changes during pregnancy in multiple sclerosis. Method: immunoSEQ multiplex PCR; TCRdb's copy keeps in-frame clones and lacks some. The sample records about 22,000 clones, 91% being singletons. The sequences come from CD4+ T cells from peripheral blood mononuclear cells, collected in the third trimester of pregnancy. The receptors here all came from a female donor in good health, enrolled as a control in a pregnancy study.

V usage is TRBV14 and J usage is TRBJ2-1; 7 positions match TRBD1. Germline V gene data show CDR1 as SGHDN and CDR2 as FVKESK. V trimming: 9 bases; J trimming: 0 bases; junction bases outside the gene matches: 8. The CDR3 is 15 residues long. For the CDR3, the DNA is TGTGCCAGGAAGACAGGGCCAAGCTCCTACAATGAGCAGTTCTTC. It yields the protein CARKTGPSSYNEQFF. The variable domain in full, completed from reference TRBV14 and TRBJ2-1, reads EAGVTQFPSHSVIEKGQTVTLRCDPISGHDNLYWYRRVMGKEIKFLLHFVKESKQDESGMPNNRFLAERTGGTYSTLKVQPAELEDSGVYFCARKTGPSSYNEQFFGPGTRLTVL.

J is TRBJ2-7 and V is TRBV28; 11 bases map to TRBD1. Per the germline V gene, CDR1 is MDHEN and CDR2 is SYDVKM. Trimming took 8 bases from V and 4 from J; bases not matched to a gene: 13. This CDR3 spans 16 amino acids. CDR3 sequence reads: CASRPPGQGGEYEQYF. The CDR3 DNA follows: TGTGCCAGCCGTCCCCCGGGACAGGGGGGGGAGTACGAGCAGTACTTC.

This clone was seen a handful of times. The J gene is TRBJ1-1, the V gene TRBV19; TRBD1 is a possible D gene (5 bases). The CDR3 length is 14 residues. Trimming removed 2 bases at V and 1 base at J, with 8 bases between. Germline CDR1 and CDR2: LNHDA and SQIVND (reference sequence). The CDR3 DNA reads as TGTGCCAGTAGTATAAGGGGAACGAACACTGAAGCTTTCTTT. Translated: CASSIRGTNTEAFF.

The genes are TRBV10-3 and TRBJ1-6; a possible D gene is TRBD1 (5 bases). This CDR3 comprises 15 residues. Germline CDR1 and CDR2: ENHRY and SYGVKD. V lost 7 bases and J lost 0, with 10 bases in between. CDR3 loop: CAIKDTNSYNSPLHF. CDR3 bases: TGTGCCATCAAGGACACAAACTCCTATAATTCACCCCTCCACTTT.

The rearrangement joins TRBV18 to TRBJ2-7; D gene uncertain. The germline V gene has CDR1 KGHSH and CDR2 LQKENI. Trimming took off 3 bases at V and 5 bases at J, with 17 bases between the two ends. This CDR3 contains 15 residues. Here the CDR3 reads CASSPRPRDTDEQYF. In DNA, the CDR3 is TGTGCCAGCTCACCCCGACCGAGAGACACGGACGAGCAGTACTTC.

V is TRBV15 and J is TRBJ2-4; D possibly corresponds to TRBD2 (7 bases). This CDR3 is built from 16 residues. The germline gives CDR1 LNHNV, CDR2 YYDKDF (reference sequence). V gave up 2 bases and J gave up 6 bases, with 17 bases separating them. The chain's CDR3 is CATSRQILGGGNIQYF. CDR3 bases: TGTGCCACCAGCAGACAAATCCTAGGGGGGGGAAACATTCAGTACTTC.

The chain is built from TRBV2 and TRBJ2-7; 12 bases map to TRBD2. Germline CDR1 SNHLY, CDR2 FYNNEI. After removal of 7 bases from V and 7 bases from J, the junction contained 5 bases not matched to a gene. The CDR3 is 13 amino acids. This CDR3 reads CASTSGREGEQYF. As DNA, the CDR3 is TGTGCCAGCACTAGCGGGAGGGAGGGGGAGCAGTACTTC.

The chain is built from TRBV5-4 and TRBJ1-1; the D is unclear. The CDR3 consists of 13 residues. Germline V CDR1 and CDR2: SGHNT, YYREEE (reference sequence). The V and J ends lost 6 bases and 6 bases respectively, with 15 bases between them. Written as DNA, the CDR3 is TGTGCCAGCAACGATGTAGTGAGCGCTGAAGCTTTCTTT. Translation gives CASNDVVSAEAFF.

The J gene is TRBJ2-1, the V gene TRBV11-3; maybe TRBD1 (6 bases). CDR1 and CDR2 from the germline V gene are SGHNT and YENEEA. CDR3 length: 13 residues. The germline V and J ends were trimmed by 5 bases and 7 bases, with 12 bases remaining between them. This chain's CDR3 is CASSDPQGNEQFF. DNA of the CDR3: TGTGCCAGCAGCGATCCCCAGGGGAATGAGCAGTTCTTC.

The CDR3 DNA reads TGTGCCAGCAGAGTTGGGAGGGGGACTATTATGGATTACAATGAGCAGTTCTTC. Amino acids: CASRVGRGTIMDYNEQFF. The rearrangement links TRBV11-2 to TRBJ2-1; D is possibly TRBD2 (7 bases). CDR1 SGHAT and CDR2 FQNNGV come from the germline V gene. V gave up 6 bases and J gave up 4 bases, with 25 bases separating them. The CDR3 runs to 18 residues.

The chain recombines TRBV11-2 with TRBJ2-1; 11 nucleotides line up with TRBD2. With 1 base clipped from V and 12 bases from J, the junction kept 8 bases outside the gene matches. CDR1 is SGHAT and CDR2 is FQNNGV in the germline V gene. The CDR3 has 15 residues. In DNA form, the CDR3 reads TGTGCCAGCAGCTTAGCTTCCCCGCTAGCGGGAGGGCAGTTCTTC. Its protein is CASSLASPLAGGQFF.

V and J are TRBV27 and TRBJ1-2; 12 positions agree with TRBD1. Germline lookup yields CDR1 MNHEY and CDR2 SMNVEV (reference sequence). The CDR3 consists of 17 residues. V trimming: 6 bases; J trimming: 8 bases; junction bases outside the gene matches: 16. The DNA for the CDR3 is TGTGCCAGCAGCCACGACCCCCGGGACAGGGGGCGGGTAGGCTACACCTTC. Translating it yields CASSHDPRDRGRVGYTF.

V and J are TRBV29-1 and TRBJ2-6, with TRBD2 as a possible D gene (6 bases). Trimming removed 6 bases at V and 3 bases at J, with 15 bases between. Per germline, CDR1 SQVTM and CDR2 ANQGSEA. The CDR3 is made up of 15 amino acids. The chain's CDR3 is CSVLEGGLGANVLTF. DNA of the CDR3: TGCAGCGTGCTGGAGGGAGGCCTTGGGGCCAACGTCCTGACTTTC.